This T cell receptor beta chain was recorded in a study of blood T cell repertoires in COVID-19 (TCRdb year 2020). Study-level background: Samples from collaborators originated in the United States, Italy and Spain and spanned both the acute and convalescent phases of COVID-19. The repertoires were released in a freely available public database meant as a resource for research on the immune response to SARS-CoV-2. Subjects who had been exposed to COVID-19, were actively infected with it, or had recovered from it provided the deeply sampled blood TCRbeta repertoires that made up the dataset. The material from the prospective study consisted of cDNA or gDNA derived from T cells, B-cell-depleted T cells, or PBMCs. The samples were drawn from the first 160 participants of the ongoing ImmuneRACE study and from 1,254 subjects provided by 6 global collaborators. Where available, HLA class I and class II types were obtained from metadata supplied by the sample provider rather than from assay-based typing. Nearly every sample came with metadata listing a de-identified subject ID, COVID-19 status, age in years and sex.

Points on this clone: Its specific antigen is unknown. The input lacks base qualities; no much larger clone sits a single base away.

Broad study findings and their caveats: How much clinical and demographic metadata was included differed by source and by participant, and the metadata was provided uncurated.

TCRbeta CDR3 regions were amplified from genomic DNA using the immunoSEQ Assay, a bias-controlled multiplex PCR. For the original study's pipeline: Nucleated cell counts per sample were estimated from amplification of reference gene primers within the assay. Sequence reads were collapsed and filtered to measure the absolute abundance of every unique TCRbeta CDR3 rearrangement. For each sample, productive Simpson clonality was calculated as the square root of Simpson's diversity index across productive rearrangements. This is the immuneACCESS table as TCRdb keeps it, with only in-frame sequences that have V and J called. A part of the clones is gone; compared with another copy, unresolved V genes explain less than half, and the rest is unexplained. V and J calls plus clone size are reproduced from that table; the DNA served to infer D and trimming. This sample is represented by about 300,000 clones; about 91% of them were singletons. The ten most abundant clones make up over 6% of the sample.

Samples from volunteer blood donors who had recovered from COVID-19 were contributed by a second Seattle source. Collaborating institutions collected whole blood in K2EDTA tubes following their own protocols. For TCRbeta analysis, collaborators shipped samples as frozen whole blood, isolated PBMCs, or DNA extracted from either of those sample types. At the junction V is shortened by 2 bases and J by 2 bases; bases outside the gene matches: 6. The germline V gene provides CDR1 MGHRA and CDR2 YSYEKL. Measured from the cysteine to the phenylalanine, the CDR3 is 15 residues long. Only CDR3 DNA is held: 45 bases, read in frame from base 1.

The chain joins TRBV4-1 to TRBJ2-7, with 7 junctional bases fitting TRBD1. Sequenced material: peripheral blood. The sequence came from a young woman who had recovered from COVID-19. The sequence in DNA is TGCGCCAGCAGCCAAAACACAGGGGAGACCTACGAGCAGTACTTC. Its coded protein is CASSQNTGETYEQYF.